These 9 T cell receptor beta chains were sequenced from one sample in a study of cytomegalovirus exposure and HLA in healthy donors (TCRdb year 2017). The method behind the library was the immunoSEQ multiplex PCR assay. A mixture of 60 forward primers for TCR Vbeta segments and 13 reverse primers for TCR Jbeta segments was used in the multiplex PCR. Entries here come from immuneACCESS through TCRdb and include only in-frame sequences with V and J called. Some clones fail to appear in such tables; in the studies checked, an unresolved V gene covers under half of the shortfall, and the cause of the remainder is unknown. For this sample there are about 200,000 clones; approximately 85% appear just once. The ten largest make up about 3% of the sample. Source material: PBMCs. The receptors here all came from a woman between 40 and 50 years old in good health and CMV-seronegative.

The CDR3 DNA reads as TGCGCCAGCAGCTTGGGACAGGGAGACGGAAAACTGTTTTTT. It yields the protein CASSLGQGDGKLFF. This chain connects TRBV5-1 to TRBJ1-4, with 7 bases identical to TRBD1. Germline lookup yields CDR1 SGHRS and CDR2 YFSETQ. The CDR3 contains 14 residues. With V trimmed by 0 bases and J by 10 bases, 6 bases remained unmatched.

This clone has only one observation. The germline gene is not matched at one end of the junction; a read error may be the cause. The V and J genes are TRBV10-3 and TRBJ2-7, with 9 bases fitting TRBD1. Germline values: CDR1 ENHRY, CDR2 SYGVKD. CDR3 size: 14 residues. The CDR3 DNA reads TGTGCCACCAGTCGGACAGGGGATTCGAACGAGCAGTACTTC. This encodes CATSRTGDSNEQYF.

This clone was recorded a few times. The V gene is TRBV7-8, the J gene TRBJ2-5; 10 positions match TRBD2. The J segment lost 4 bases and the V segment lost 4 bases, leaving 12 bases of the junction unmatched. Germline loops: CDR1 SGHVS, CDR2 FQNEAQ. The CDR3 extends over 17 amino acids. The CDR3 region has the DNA TGTGCCAGCAGCTCACGAGGATCTAGCGGGAGTCGAGAGACCCAGTACTTC. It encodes CASSSRGSSGSRETQYF.

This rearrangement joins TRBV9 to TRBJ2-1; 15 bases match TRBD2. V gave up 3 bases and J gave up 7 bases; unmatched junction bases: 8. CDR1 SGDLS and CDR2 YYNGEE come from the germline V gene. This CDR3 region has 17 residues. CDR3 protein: CASSEGAGLAGGNEQFF. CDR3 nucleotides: TGTGCCAGCAGCGAGGGAGCCGGACTAGCGGGAGGGAATGAGCAGTTCTTC. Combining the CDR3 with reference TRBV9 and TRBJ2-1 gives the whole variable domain DSGVTQTPKHLITATGQRVTLRCSPRSGDLSVYWYQQSLDQGLQFLIQYYNGEERAKGNILERFSAQQFPDLHSELNLSSLELGDSALYFCASSEGAGLAGGNEQFFGPGTRLTVL.

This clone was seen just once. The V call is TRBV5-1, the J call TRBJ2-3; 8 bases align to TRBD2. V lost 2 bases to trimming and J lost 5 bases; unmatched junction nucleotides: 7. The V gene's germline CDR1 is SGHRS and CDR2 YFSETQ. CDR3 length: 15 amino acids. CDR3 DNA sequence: TGCGCCAGCAGCTTCGGGGGGGCCCCGGGAGATACGCAGTATTTT. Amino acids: CASSFGGAPGDTQYF.

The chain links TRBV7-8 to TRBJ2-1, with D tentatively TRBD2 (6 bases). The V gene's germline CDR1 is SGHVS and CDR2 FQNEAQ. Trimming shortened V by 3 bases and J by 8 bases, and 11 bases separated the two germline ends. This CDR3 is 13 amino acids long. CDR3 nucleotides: TGTGCCAGCAGCTTGGGACTCCCTGATGAGCAGTTCTTC. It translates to CASSLGLPDEQFF.

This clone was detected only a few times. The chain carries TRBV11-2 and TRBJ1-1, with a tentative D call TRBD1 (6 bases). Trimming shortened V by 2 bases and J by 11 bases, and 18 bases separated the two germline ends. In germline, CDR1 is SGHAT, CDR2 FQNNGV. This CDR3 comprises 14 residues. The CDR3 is CASSLYLGTGFAFF. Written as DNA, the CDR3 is TGTGCCAGCAGCTTATATTTAGGCACAGGGTTCGCTTTCTTT.

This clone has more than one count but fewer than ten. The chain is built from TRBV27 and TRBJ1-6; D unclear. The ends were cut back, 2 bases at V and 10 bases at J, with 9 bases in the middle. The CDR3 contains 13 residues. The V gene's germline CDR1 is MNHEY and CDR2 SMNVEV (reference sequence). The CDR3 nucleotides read TGTGCCAGCAGTTTAGCGGGTCGGTCACCCCTCCACTTT. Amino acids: CASSLAGRSPLHF.

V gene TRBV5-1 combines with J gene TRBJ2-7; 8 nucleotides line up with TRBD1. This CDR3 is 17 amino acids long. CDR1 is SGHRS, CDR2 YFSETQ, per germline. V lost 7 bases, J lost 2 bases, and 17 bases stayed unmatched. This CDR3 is CASSTGRRGRFPYEQYF. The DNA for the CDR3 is TGCGCCAGCTCCACCGGGCGCAGGGGGCGTTTTCCCTACGAGCAGTACTTC.